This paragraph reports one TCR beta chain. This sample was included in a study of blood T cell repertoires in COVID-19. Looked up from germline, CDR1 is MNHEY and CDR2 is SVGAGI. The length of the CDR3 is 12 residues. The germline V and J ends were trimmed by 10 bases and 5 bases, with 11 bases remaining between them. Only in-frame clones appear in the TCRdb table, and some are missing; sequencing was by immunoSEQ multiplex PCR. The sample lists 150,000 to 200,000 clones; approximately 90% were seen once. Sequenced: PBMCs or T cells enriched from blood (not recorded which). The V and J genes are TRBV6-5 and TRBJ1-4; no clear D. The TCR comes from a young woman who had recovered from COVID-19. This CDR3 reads CATLRENEKLFF. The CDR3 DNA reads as TGTGCCACCTTAAGAGAAAATGAAAAACTGTTTTTT.